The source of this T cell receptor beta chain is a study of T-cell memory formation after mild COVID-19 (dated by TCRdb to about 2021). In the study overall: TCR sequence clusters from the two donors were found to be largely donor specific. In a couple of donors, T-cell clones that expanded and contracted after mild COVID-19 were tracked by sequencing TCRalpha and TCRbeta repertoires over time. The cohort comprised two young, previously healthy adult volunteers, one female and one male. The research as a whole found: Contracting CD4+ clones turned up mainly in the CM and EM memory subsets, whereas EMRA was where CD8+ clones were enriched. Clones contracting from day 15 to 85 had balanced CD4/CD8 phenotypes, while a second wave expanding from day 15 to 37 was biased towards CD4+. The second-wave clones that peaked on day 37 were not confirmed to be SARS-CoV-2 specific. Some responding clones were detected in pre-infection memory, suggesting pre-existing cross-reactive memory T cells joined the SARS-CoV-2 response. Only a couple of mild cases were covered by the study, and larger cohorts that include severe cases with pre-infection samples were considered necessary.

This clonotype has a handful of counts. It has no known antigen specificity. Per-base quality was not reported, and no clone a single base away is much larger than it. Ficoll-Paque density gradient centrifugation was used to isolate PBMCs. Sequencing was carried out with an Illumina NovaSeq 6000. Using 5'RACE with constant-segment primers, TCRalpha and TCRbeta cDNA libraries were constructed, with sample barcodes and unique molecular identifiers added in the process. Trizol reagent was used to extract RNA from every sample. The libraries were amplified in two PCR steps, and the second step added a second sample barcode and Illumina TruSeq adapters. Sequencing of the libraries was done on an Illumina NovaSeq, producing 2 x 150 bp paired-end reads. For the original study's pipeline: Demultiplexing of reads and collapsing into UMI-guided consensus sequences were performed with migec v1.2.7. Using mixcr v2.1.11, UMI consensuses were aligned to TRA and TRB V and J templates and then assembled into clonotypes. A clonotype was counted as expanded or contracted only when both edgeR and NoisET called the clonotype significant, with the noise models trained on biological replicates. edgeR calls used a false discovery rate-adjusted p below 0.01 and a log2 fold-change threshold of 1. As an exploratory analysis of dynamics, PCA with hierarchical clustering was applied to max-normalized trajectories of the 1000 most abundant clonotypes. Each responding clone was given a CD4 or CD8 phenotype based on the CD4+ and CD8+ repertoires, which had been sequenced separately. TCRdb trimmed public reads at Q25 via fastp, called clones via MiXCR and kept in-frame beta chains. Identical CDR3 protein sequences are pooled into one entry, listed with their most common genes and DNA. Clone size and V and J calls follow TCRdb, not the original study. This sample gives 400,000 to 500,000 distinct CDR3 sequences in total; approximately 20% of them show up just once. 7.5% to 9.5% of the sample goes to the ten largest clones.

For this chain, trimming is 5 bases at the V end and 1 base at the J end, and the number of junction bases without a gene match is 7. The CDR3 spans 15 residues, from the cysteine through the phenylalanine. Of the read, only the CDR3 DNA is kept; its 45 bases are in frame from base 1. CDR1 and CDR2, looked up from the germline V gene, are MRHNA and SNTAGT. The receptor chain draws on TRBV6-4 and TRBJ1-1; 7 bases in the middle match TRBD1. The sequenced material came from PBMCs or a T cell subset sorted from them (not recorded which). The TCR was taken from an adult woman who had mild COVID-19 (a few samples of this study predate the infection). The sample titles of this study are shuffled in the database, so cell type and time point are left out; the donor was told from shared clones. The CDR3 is CASSPRGGENTEAFF. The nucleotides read TGTGCCAGCAGTCCAAGAGGGGGCGAGAACACTGAAGCTTTCTTT.